This TCR beta chain was sequenced during a study of blood T cells in healthy people across ages. The junction had 6 bases not matched to a gene; V was cut back by 0 bases and J by 1 base. Germline CDR1 is DFQATT and CDR2 is SNEGSKA (reference sequence). CDR3 length: 17 residues. This clonotype was recorded a few times. PCR was performed a second time for about 7 to 11 cycles using a sample-barcoded 5' primer and a J-beta primer mix. One entry per CDR3 protein, called by TCRdb with MiXCR from the 5' RACE reads. The data hold roughly 900,000 distinct CDR3 sequences, with around 26% observed a single time.

The chain joins TRBV20-1 to TRBJ2-2; 9 nucleotides agree with TRBD2. The clonotype comes from a woman of 80 years or more in good health. Sequencing used blood. As DNA, the CDR3 is TGCAGTGCTAGAGATCATCTAGCGGGACAGAACACCGGGGAGCTGTTTTTT. Translated: CSARDHLAGQNTGELFF.